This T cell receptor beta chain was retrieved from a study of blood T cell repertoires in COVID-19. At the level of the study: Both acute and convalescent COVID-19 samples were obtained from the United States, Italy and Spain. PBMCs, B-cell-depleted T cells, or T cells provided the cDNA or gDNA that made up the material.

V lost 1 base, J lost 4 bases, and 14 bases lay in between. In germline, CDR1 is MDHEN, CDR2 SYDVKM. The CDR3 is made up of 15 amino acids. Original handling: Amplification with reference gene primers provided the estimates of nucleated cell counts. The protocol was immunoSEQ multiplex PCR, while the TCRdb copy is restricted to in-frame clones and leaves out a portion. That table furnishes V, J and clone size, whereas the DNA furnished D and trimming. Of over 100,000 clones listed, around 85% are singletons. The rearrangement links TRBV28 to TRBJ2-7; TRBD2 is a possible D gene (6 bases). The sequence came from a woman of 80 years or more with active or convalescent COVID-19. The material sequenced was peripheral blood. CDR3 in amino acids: CASSLYGTAKYEQYF. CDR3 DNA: TGTGCCAGCAGTTTATATGGGACTGCAAAATACGAGCAGTACTTC. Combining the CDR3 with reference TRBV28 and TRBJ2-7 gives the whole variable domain DVKVTQSSRYLVKRTGEKVFLECVQDMDHENMFWYRQDPGLGLRLIYFSYDVKMKEKGDIPEGYSVSREKKERFSLILESASTNQTSMYLCASSLYGTAKYEQYFGPGTRLTVT.